This T cell receptor (beta chain) was found in a study of cytomegalovirus exposure and HLA in healthy donors. For the study at large: Unique TCR beta sequences numbering some 120 million came from approximately 180 million T cells in an earlier analysis. Study-level results: One variant, a missense change in DCLRE1C, was linked in a later analysis to TCR beta V- and J-gene trimming. It was shown in a later analysis that HLA-associated TCR beta chains were more clonally expanded than other, equally common chains.

Primers: 60 Vbeta forward and 13 Jbeta reverse. Measured with immunoSEQ multiplex PCR; TCRdb has only the in-frame clones, and not every one. The data contain under 200,000 clones, around 80% of them singletons. As to this clone: Antigen unknown.

The TCR was taken from a woman aged 45-59 years in good health and CMV-seronegative. Input material: PBMCs.

CDR3 DNA: TGTGCCAGCAGTGCTGGGGGCGGTGAAAAACTGTTTTTT. It codes for CASSAGGGEKLFF. The chain recombines TRBV2 with TRBJ1-4, with TRBD1 as a possible D gene (6 bases). V was clipped by 4 bases and J by 7 bases, with 10 bases between them. The CDR3 extends over 13 amino acids. Looked up from germline, CDR1 is SNHLY and CDR2 is FYNNEI.